Listed below are T cell receptor beta chains from one sample, sequenced in a study of shared clonotypes between healthy human individuals. Some clones are missing from TCRdb's copy, which holds only in-frame ones; the method was immunoSEQ multiplex PCR. The sample records 2 million to 2.5 million clones, approximately 94% being singletons. Sequencing was carried out using naive CD4+ T cells sorted from blood. The receptors were sampled from a man between 18 and 35 years old in good health. CDR3s leave out the opening cysteine and the closing phenylalanine or tryptophan.

j_gene	v_gene	CDR3aa
TRBJ2-3	TRBV7-2	ASRETSLPTDTQY
TRBJ2-2	TRBV18	ASSPPGLNTGELF
TRBJ2-3	TRBV5-6	ASRQGTGGIDTQY
TRBJ2-2	TRBV4-1	ASSQDPARYTGELF
TRBJ2-5	TRBV6-1	ASLQGKRETQY
TRBJ1-5	TRBV30	AWSLQSNQPQH
TRBJ2-7	TRBV6-1	ASSEVEGPAQY
TRBJ2-7	TRBV2	ASTRDFPYEQY
TRBJ2-1	TRBV6-5	ASGGGDEQF
TRBJ1-3	TRBV2	ASSEAPPDRSSGNTIY
TRBJ2-7	TRBV27	ASSLGLAGVYEQY
TRBJ2-2	TRBV27	ASRLLWNTGELF
TRBJ1-1	TRBV10-3	AISAQGYTEAF
TRBJ1-4	TRBV2	ASSAGGPERKLF
TRBJ2-1	TRBV6-5	ASSTPGAGYNEQF
TRBJ2-5	TRBV5-4	ASSLGGGYQETQY
TRBJ2-7	TRBV7-8	ASSHGTSGEYEQY
TRBJ2-3	TRBV5-1	ASSLAQGSGRDTQY
TRBJ1-5	TRBV10-2	ASTGDRNQPQH
TRBJ2-7	TRBV27	ASSDTGTGSYEQY
TRBJ2-3	TRBV30	AWRLAGGADTQY
TRBJ1-4	TRBV29-1	SVEDLDRPF
TRBJ1-4	TRBV5-1	ASSPGTDNEKLF
TRBJ2-7	TRBV29-1	SVEKDSYEQY
TRBJ2-7	TRBV19	ASSIAGTSGTYEQY
TRBJ2-5	TRBV5-1	ASSLVGTQETQY
TRBJ2-7	TRBV5-4	ASSLDQGYEQY
TRBJ2-7	TRBV28	ASSLRAARGPPYEQY
TRBJ1-2	TRBV30	AWSLYAPTWDGYT
TRBJ1-2	TRBV30	AWNRAKNYGYT
TRBJ2-1	TRBV4-3	ASSQDDVAGPLYNEQF
TRBJ2-2	TRBV27	ASSLLGGGPNTGELF
TRBJ2-7	TRBV7-2	ASSSQSGSYEQY
TRBJ1-2	TRBV5-1	ASSLDVANYGYT
TRBJ2-7	TRBV19	ASSNRGGLATSYEQY
TRBJ1-2	TRBV5-1	ASSLGEGRVVYGYT